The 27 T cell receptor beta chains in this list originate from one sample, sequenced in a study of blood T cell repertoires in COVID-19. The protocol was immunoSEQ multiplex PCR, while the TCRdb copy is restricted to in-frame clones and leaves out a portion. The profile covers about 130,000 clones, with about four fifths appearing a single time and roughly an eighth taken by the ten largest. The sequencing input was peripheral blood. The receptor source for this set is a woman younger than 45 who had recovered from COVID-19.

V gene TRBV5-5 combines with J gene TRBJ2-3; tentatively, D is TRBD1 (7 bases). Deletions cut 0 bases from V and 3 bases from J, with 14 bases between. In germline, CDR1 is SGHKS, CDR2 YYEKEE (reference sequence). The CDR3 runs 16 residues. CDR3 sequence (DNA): TGTGCCAGCAGCTTGGTTGGAGGGGGCGTTACAGATACGCAGTATTTT. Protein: CASSLVGGGVTDTQYF.

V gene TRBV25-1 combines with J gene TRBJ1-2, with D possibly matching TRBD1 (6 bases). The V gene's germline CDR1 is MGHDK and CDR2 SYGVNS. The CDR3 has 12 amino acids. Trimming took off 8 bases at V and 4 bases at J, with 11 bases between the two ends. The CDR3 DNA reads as TGTGCCAGCCGTACAGGGTCCTATGGCTACACCTTC. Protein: CASRTGSYGYTF.

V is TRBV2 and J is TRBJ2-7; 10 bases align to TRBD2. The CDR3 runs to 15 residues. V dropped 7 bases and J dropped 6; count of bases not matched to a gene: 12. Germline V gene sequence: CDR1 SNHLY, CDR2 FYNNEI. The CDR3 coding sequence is TGTGCCAGCAAGACGACTAGCGGGTCCCCGGGCGAGCAGTACTTC. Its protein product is CASKTTSGSPGEQYF.

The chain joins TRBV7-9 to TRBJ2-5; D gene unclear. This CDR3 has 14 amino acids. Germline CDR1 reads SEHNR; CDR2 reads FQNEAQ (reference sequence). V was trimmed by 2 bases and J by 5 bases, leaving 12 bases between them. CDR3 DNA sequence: TGTGCCAGCAGCTTAACCTCAGGCATGGAGACCCAGTACTTC. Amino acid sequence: CASSLTSGMETQYF.

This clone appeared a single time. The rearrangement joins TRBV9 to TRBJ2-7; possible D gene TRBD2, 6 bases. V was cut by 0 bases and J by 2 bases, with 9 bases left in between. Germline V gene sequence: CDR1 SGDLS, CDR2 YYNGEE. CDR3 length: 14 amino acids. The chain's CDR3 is CASSVEGGPYEQYF. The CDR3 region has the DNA TGTGCCAGCAGCGTAGAGGGAGGTCCCTACGAGCAGTACTTC.

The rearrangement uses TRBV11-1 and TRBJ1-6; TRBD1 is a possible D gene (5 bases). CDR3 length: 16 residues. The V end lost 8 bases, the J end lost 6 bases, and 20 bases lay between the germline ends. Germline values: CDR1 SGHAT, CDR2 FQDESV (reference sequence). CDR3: CASASARRDFNSPLHF. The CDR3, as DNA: TGTGCCAGCGCAAGCGCGCGACGGGACTTTAATTCACCCCTCCACTTT.

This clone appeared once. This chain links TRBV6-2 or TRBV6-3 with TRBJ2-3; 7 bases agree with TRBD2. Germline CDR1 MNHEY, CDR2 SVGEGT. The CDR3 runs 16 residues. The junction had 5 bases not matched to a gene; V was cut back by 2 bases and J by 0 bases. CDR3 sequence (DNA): TGTGCCAGCAGTTACGGGCGGGAGTCTAGCACAGATACGCAGTATTTT. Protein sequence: CASSYGRESSTDTQYF.

In DNA, the CDR3 is TGTGCCAGCAGTCCCGCGGCGAGCGGGACATCCTACGAGCAGTACTTC. Encoded protein: CASSPAASGTSYEQYF. The V call is TRBV27, the J call TRBJ2-7, with D possibly TRBD2 on 7 matching bases. Trimming removed 5 bases from V and 1 base from J, with 18 bases in between. Germline V lookup: CDR1 MNHEY, CDR2 SMNVEV (reference sequence). The CDR3 runs to 16 residues.

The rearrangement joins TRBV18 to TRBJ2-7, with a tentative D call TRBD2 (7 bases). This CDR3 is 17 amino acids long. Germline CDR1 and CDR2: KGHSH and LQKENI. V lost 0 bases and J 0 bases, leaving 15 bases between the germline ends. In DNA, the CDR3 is TGTGCCAGCTCACCACCGGTGGGGGGGCCGAGCTCCTACGAGCAGTACTTC. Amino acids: CASSPPVGGPSSYEQYF.

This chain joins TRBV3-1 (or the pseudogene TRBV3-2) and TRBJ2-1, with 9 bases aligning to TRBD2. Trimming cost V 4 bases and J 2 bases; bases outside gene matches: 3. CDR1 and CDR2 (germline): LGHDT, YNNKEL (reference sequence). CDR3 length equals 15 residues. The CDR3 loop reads CASSRGLAAYNEQFF. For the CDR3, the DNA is TGTGCCAGCAGCCGGGGACTAGCCGCCTACAATGAGCAGTTCTTC.

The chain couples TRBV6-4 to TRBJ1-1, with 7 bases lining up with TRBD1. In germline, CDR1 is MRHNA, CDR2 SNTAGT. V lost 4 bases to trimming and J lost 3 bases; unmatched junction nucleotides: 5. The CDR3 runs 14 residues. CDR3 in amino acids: CASSAGTEDTEAFF. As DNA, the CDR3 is TGTGCCAGCAGTGCCGGGACAGAGGACACTGAAGCTTTCTTT.

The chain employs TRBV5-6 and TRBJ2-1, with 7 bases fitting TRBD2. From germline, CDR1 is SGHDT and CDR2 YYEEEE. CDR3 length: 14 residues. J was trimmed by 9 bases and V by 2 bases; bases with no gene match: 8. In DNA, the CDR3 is TGTGCCAGCAGCTTCAGCGGGAAATTTAGTGAGCAGTTCTTC. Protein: CASSFSGKFSEQFF.

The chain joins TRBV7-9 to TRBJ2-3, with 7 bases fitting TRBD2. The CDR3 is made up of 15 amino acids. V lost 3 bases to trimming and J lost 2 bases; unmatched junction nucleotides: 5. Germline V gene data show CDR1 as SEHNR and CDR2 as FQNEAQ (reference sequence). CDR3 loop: CASSFGGGSTDTQYF. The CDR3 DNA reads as TGTGCCAGCAGCTTTGGCGGGGGATCCACAGATACGCAGTATTTT.

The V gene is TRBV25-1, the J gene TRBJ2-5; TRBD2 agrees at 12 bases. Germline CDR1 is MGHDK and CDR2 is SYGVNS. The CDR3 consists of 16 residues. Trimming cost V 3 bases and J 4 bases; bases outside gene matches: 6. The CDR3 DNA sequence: TGTGCCAGCAGTGATGGACTAGCGGGGACCTTAGAGACCCAGTACTTC. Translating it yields CASSDGLAGTLETQYF.

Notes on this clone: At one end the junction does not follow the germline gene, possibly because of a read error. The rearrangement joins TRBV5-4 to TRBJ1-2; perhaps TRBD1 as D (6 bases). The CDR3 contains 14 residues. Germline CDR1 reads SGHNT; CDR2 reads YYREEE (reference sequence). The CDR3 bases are TGTGCCAGCAGCACAGCACAGGGTAACGATGGCTACACCTTC. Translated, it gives CASSTAQGNDGYTF.

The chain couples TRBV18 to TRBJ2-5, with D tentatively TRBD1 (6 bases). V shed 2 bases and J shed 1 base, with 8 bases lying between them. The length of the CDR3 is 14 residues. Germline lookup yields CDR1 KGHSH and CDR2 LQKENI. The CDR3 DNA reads TGTGCCAGCTCACCAAGCAGGGGCCAAGAGACCCAGTACTTC. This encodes CASSPSRGQETQYF. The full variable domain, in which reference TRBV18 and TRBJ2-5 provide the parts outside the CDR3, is NAGVMQNPRHLVRRRGQEARLRCSPMKGHSHVYWYRQLPEEGLKFMVYLQKENIIDESGMPKERFSAEFPKEGPSILRIQQVVRGDSAAYFCASSPSRGQETQYFGPGTRLLVL.

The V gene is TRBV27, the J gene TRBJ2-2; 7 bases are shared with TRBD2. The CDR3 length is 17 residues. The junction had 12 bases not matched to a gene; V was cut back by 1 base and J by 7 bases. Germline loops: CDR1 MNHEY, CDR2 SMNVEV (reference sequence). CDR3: CASSLFSAGRGHGELFF. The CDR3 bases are TGTGCCAGCAGTTTATTCTCAGCGGGGAGAGGTCACGGGGAGCTGTTTTTT.

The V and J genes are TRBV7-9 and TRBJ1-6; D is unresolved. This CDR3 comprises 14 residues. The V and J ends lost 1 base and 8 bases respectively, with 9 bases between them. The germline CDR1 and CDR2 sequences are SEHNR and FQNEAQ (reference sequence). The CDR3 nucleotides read TGTGCCAGCAGCTTAGATTCTTCGTATTCACCCCTCCACTTT. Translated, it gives CASSLDSSYSPLHF. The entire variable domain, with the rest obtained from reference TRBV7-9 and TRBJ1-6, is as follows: DTGVSQNPRHKITKRGQNVTFRCDPISEHNRLYWYRQTLGQGPEFLTYFQNEAQLEKSRLLSDRFSAERPKGSFSTLEIQRTEQGDSAMYLCASSLDSSYSPLHFGNGTRLTVT.

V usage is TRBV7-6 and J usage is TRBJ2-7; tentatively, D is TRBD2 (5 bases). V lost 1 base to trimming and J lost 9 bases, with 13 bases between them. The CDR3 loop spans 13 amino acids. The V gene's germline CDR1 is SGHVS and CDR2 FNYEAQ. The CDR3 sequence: CASSLGAGGWQYF. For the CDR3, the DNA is TGTGCCAGCAGCTTAGGGGCAGGAGGATGGCAGTACTTC.

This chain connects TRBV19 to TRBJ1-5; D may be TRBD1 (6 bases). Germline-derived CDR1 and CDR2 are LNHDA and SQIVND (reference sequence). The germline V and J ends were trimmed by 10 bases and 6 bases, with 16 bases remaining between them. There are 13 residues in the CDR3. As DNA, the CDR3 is TGTGCCATCTCAACCAGCAGGGGTCAGCCCCAGCATTTT. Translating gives CAISTSRGQPQHF.

The CDR3 coding sequence is TGTGCCAGCAGCAGGAGACGGAGTTACAATGAGCAGTTCTTC. Protein: CASSRRRSYNEQFF. The chain uses TRBV5-6 and TRBJ2-1; D call uncertain. V was shortened by 4 bases and J by 4 bases, with 12 bases between the two germline ends. Germline-derived CDR1 and CDR2 are SGHDT and YYEEEE. The CDR3 has 14 amino acids. The variable domain in full, completed from reference TRBV5-6 and TRBJ2-1, reads DAGVTQSPTHLIKTRGQQVTLRCSPKSGHDTVSWYQQALGQGPQFIFQYYEEEERQRGNFPDRFSGHQFPNYSSELNVNALLLGDSALYLCASSRRRSYNEQFFGPGTRLTVL.

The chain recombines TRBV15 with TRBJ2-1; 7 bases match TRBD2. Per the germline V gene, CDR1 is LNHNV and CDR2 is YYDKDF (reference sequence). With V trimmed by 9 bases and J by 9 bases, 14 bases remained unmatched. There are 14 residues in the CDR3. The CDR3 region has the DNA TGTGCCACTCGACTAGCCCGGAGGAATGGTGAGCAGTTCTTC. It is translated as CATRLARRNGEQFF.

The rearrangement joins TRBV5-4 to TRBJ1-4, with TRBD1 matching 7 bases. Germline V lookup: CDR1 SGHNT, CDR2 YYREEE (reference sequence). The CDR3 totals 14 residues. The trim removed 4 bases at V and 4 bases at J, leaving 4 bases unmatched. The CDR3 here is CASSEGQVNEKLFF. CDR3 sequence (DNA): TGTGCCAGCAGCGAAGGACAGGTTAATGAAAAACTGTTTTTT.

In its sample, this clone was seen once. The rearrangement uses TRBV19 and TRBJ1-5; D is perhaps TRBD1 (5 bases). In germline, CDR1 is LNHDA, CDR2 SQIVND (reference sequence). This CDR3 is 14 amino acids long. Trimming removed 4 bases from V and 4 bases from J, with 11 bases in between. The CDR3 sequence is CASSKRDRNQPQHF. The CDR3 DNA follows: TGTGCCAGTAGTAAGCGAGACAGAAATCAGCCCCAGCATTTT.

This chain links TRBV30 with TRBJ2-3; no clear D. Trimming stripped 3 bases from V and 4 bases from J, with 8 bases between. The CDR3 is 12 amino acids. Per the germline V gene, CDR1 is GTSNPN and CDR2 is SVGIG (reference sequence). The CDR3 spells CAWSPQADTQYF. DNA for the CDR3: TGTGCCTGGAGCCCCCAGGCAGATACGCAGTATTTT.

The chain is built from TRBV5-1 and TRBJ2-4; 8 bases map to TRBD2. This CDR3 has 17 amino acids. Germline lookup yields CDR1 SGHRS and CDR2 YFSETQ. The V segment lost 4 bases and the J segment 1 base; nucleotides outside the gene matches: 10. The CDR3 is CASSLGRGAGAKNIQYF. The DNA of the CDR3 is TGCGCCAGCAGCCTCGGGAGGGGCGCCGGCGCCAAAAACATTCAGTACTTC.

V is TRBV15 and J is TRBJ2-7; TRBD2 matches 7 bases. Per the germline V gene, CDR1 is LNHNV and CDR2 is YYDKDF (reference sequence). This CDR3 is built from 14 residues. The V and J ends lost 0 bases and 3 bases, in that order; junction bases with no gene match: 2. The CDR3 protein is CATSRDRGVYEQYF. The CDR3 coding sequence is TGTGCCACCAGCAGAGATCGGGGGGTCTACGAGCAGTACTTC.